These 27 T cell receptor beta chains originate from one sample sequenced in a study of T cell changes during pregnancy in multiple sclerosis. Sequencing was performed with immunoSEQ multiplex PCR; in TCRdb, only in-frame clones are kept and a portion is missing. The sample includes about 58,000 clones, around 90% of them seen just once. This sample comprised CD4+ T cells from peripheral blood mononuclear cells, obtained after pregnancy. The receptors were sampled from a female donor in good health, enrolled as a control in a pregnancy study.

The chain links TRBV11-2 to TRBJ1-2, with D possibly being TRBD1 (5 bases). In germline, CDR1 is SGHAT, CDR2 FQNNGV. V was trimmed by 0 bases and J by 8 bases, leaving 13 bases between them. This CDR3 is built from 14 residues. The CDR3 DNA reads as TGTGCCAGCAGCTTAGATGGGGCAGGGCGAGGCTACACCTTC. This sequence encodes CASSLDGAGRGYTF.

This chain uses TRBV6-6 with TRBJ2-3; 9 nucleotides match TRBD1. Germline CDR1 reads MNHNY; CDR2 reads SVGAGI (reference sequence). CDR3 length: 15 amino acids. V shed 1 base, J shed 2 bases, and the junction held 1 base outside the gene matches. As DNA, the CDR3 is TGTGCCAGCAGTTACTGGGACAGGGTCACAGATACGCAGTATTTT. It is translated as CASSYWDRVTDTQYF.

This chain uses TRBV19 with TRBJ1-1; the D gene is possibly TRBD1 (5 bases). This CDR3 has 14 amino acids. Trimming removed 5 bases at V and 2 bases at J, with 12 bases between. Germline V gene sequence: CDR1 LNHDA, CDR2 SQIVND (reference sequence). CDR3 protein: CASSSLTGNTEAFF. The CDR3 DNA sequence: TGTGCCAGTAGTTCGCTAACAGGTAACACTGAAGCTTTCTTT.

In nucleotides, the CDR3 is TGTGCCAGCAGTCCACAGGGGGCGGGGGGCTATGGCTACACCTTC. Amino acids: CASSPQGAGGYGYTF. The chain employs TRBV6-6 and TRBJ1-2; 9 bases are shared with TRBD1. With 5 bases clipped from V and 4 bases from J, the junction kept 8 bases outside the gene matches. CDR1 is MNHNY, CDR2 SVGAGI, per germline (reference sequence). This CDR3 is 15 amino acids long.

This chain joins TRBV11-1 and TRBJ2-7; D is perhaps TRBD2 (6 bases). The germline CDR1 and CDR2 sequences are SGHAT and FQDESV (reference sequence). This CDR3 has 15 amino acids. The ends were cut back, 5 bases at V and 2 bases at J, with 16 bases in the middle. This CDR3 is CASSQMRGPTYEQYF. The CDR3 region has the DNA TGTGCCAGCAGCCAGATGCGGGGACCTACCTACGAGCAGTACTTC.

The CDR3 nucleotides read TGTGCCAGCAGTTACTCGGACGGGGGCTATGGCTACACCTTC. This encodes CASSYSDGGYGYTF. The rearrangement uses TRBV6-5 and TRBJ1-2; a weak D match, TRBD1 (5 bases). Deletions cut 0 bases from V and 4 bases from J, with 9 bases between. Per the germline V gene, CDR1 is MNHEY and CDR2 is SVGAGI. CDR3 size: 14 residues.

The CDR3 region is CASSVDSQGDEKLFF. CDR3 sequence (DNA): TGTGCCAGCAGCGTTGACAGTCAGGGGGATGAAAAACTGTTTTTT. This chain joins TRBV9 and TRBJ1-4, with TRBD1 matching 7 bases. The junction had 7 bases not matched to a gene; V was cut back by 2 bases and J by 6 bases. The CDR3 is 15 residues long. CDR1 and CDR2 (germline): SGDLS, YYNGEE. The full variable domain, completed using reference TRBV9 and TRBJ1-4, is DSGVTQTPKHLITATGQRVTLRCSPRSGDLSVYWYQQSLDQGLQFLIQYYNGEERAKGNILERFSAQQFPDLHSELNLSSLELGDSALYFCASSVDSQGDEKLFFGSGTQLSVL.

This clone came up once. The rearrangement links TRBV30 to TRBJ1-4; 7 positions agree with TRBD1. CDR3 length: 15 residues. With 3 bases clipped from V and 3 bases from J, the junction kept 7 bases outside the gene matches. CDR1 GTSNPN and CDR2 SVGIG come from the germline V gene (reference sequence). CDR3 DNA sequence: TGTGCCTGGAGCGACAGGGATTCAGCTAATGAAAAACTGTTTTTT. This translates into CAWSDRDSANEKLFF.

This chain links TRBV5-5 with TRBJ1-1; TRBD1 agrees at 7 bases. Germline values: CDR1 SGHKS, CDR2 YYEKEE (reference sequence). This CDR3 comprises 17 residues. Unmatched junction bases numbered 13, after V lost 5 bases and J lost 0 bases. This CDR3 reads CASSPRGGRSMNTEAFF. The CDR3 DNA follows: TGTGCCAGCAGTCCGAGAGGGGGCAGGTCCATGAACACTGAAGCTTTCTTT.

This rearrangement joins TRBV6-5 to TRBJ1-3; 10 nucleotides match TRBD1. This CDR3 contains 15 residues. Per the germline V gene, CDR1 is MNHEY and CDR2 is SVGAGI. With 5 bases clipped from V and 7 bases from J, the junction kept 8 bases outside the gene matches. CDR3 protein: CASSTGTGDVNTIYF. Here the CDR3 DNA reads TGTGCCAGCAGTACCGGGACAGGGGATGTGAACACCATATATTTT.

The V call is TRBV6-5, the J call TRBJ2-3; TRBD1 is a possible D gene (6 bases). Per germline, CDR1 MNHEY and CDR2 SVGAGI. CDR3 length equals 15 residues. With 5 bases removed from V and 2 bases from J, the gap between germline ends came to 14 bases. This CDR3 is CASSTATGTTDTQYF. The CDR3 bases are TGTGCCAGCAGTACCGCGACAGGTACCACAGATACGCAGTATTTT.

V usage is TRBV11-2 and J usage is TRBJ1-2; possible D gene TRBD1, 5 bases. The V and J ends lost 6 bases and 7 bases respectively, with 18 bases between them. The germline CDR1 and CDR2 sequences are SGHAT and FQNNGV. The CDR3 consists of 14 residues. The DNA for the CDR3 is TGTGCCAGCAGTGGAAGATCAGGGTTAACTGGCTACACCTTC. Translation: CASSGRSGLTGYTF.

The CDR3 loop reads CASSPRDGGVGAFF. Written as DNA, the CDR3 is TGTGCCAGCAGCCCCCGGGACGGGGGGGTCGGAGCTTTCTTT. V gene TRBV7-9 combines with J gene TRBJ1-1, with D perhaps TRBD1 (5 bases). V dropped 5 bases and J dropped 10 bases, with 20 bases sitting between them. The CDR3 loop spans 14 amino acids. The germline CDR1 and CDR2 sequences are SEHNR and FQNEAQ (reference sequence).

The CDR3 DNA sequence: TGTGCCTGGAGCCCCCCAGGTACAGGGGGTCGGGAAAAACTGTTTTTT. Protein: CAWSPPGTGGREKLFF. The chain uses TRBV30 and TRBJ1-4; 8 nucleotides align to TRBD1. In germline, CDR1 is GTSNPN, CDR2 SVGIG (reference sequence). V trimming: 3 bases; J trimming: 8 bases; junction bases outside the gene matches: 14. The CDR3 is made up of 16 amino acids.

This clone was seen just once. The rearrangement links TRBV6-4 to TRBJ2-2, with 7 bases matching TRBD1. With V trimmed by 10 bases and J by 0 bases, 11 bases remained unmatched. This CDR3 contains 16 residues. Looked up from germline, CDR1 is MRHNA and CDR2 is SNTAGT. The CDR3 nucleotides read TGTGCCAACAACTATACCGGGACAGCGAACACCGGGGAGCTGTTTTTT. This codes for CANNYTGTANTGELFF.

The CDR3 protein is CASSLDARPYTDTQYF. The DNA for the CDR3 is TGTGCCAGCAGCTTAGATGCGCGGCCTTACACAGATACGCAGTATTTT. The chain recombines TRBV7-2 with TRBJ2-3; D gene ambiguous. The CDR3 consists of 16 residues. V was cut by 1 base and J by 2 bases, with 13 bases left in between. Germline V lookup: CDR1 SGHTA, CDR2 FQGNSA.

Only one count was recorded for this clone. V is TRBV25-1 and J is TRBJ2-7; possibly TRBD2 for D (6 bases). This CDR3 is built from 12 residues. Germline V lookup: CDR1 MGHDK, CDR2 SYGVNS. V lost 6 bases to trimming and J lost 1 base, with 7 bases between them. CDR3 sequence: CASREGSYEQYF. For the CDR3, the DNA is TGTGCCAGCAGGGAGGGTTCCTACGAGCAGTACTTC.

The V gene is TRBV7-2, the J gene TRBJ2-7, with D perhaps TRBD2 (6 bases). V lost 6 bases, J lost 3 bases, and 24 bases lay in between. This CDR3 region has 17 residues. CDR1 is SGHTA, CDR2 FQGNSA, per germline. CDR3 loop: CASSPHPLSGTYYEQYF. CDR3 nucleotides: TGTGCCAGCAGTCCCCACCCCCTTAGCGGCACCTACTACGAGCAGTACTTC.

This rearrangement joins TRBV2 to TRBJ1-2; the D gene is possibly TRBD1 (6 bases). The CDR3 has 12 amino acids. In germline, CDR1 is SNHLY, CDR2 FYNNEI. Trimming pared 4 bases from V and 6 bases from J, leaving 9 bases between. CDR3 in amino acids: CASSAGADGYTF. The DNA for the CDR3 is TGTGCCAGCAGTGCAGGGGCTGATGGCTACACCTTC.

The J gene is TRBJ1-1, the V gene TRBV11-3; D is unclear. CDR1 and CDR2 (germline): SGHNT, YENEEA. The CDR3 contains 13 residues. V dropped 4 bases and J dropped 0 bases, with 6 bases sitting between them. CDR3 in DNA: TGTGCCAGCAGCTACCAGGTGAACACTGAAGCTTTCTTT. This encodes CASSYQVNTEAFF. The entire variable domain, with the rest obtained from reference TRBV11-3 and TRBJ1-1, is as follows: EAGVVQSPRYKIIEKKQPVAFWCNPISGHNTLYWYLQNLGQGPELLIRYENEEAVDDSQLPKDRFSAERLKGVDSTLKIQPAELGDSAVYLCASSYQVNTEAFFGQGTRLTVV.

The rearrangement joins TRBV4-3 to TRBJ2-5, with D possibly TRBD1 on 6 matching bases. CDR1 is LGHNA and CDR2 is YSLEER in the germline V gene. The ends were cut back, 1 base at V and 0 bases at J, with 12 bases in the middle. The CDR3 is made up of 16 amino acids. The chain's CDR3 is CASSQAPGGHQETQYF. The CDR3 bases are TGCGCCAGCAGCCAAGCCCCTGGGGGCCACCAAGAGACCCAGTACTTC.

The gene calls are TRBV19 and TRBJ1-2; a possible D gene is TRBD1 (6 bases). From germline, CDR1 is LNHDA and CDR2 SQIVND (reference sequence). CDR3 size: 14 residues. Between the trimmed V and J ends, which lost 3 bases and 3 bases, there was a span of 11 bases. The CDR3 sequence: CASSIPNRDYGYTF. The CDR3 coding sequence is TGTGCCAGTAGTATCCCTAACAGGGACTATGGCTACACCTTC.

This chain uses TRBV13 with TRBJ2-7, with 8 bases identical to TRBD1. V lost 0 bases and J lost 3; bases outside the gene matches: 7. The germline V gene has CDR1 PRHDT and CDR2 FYEKMQ (reference sequence). The CDR3 loop spans 16 amino acids. CDR3 DNA sequence: TGTGCCAGCAGCTTAGGTGGACAGGGAGTTGGCTACGAGCAGTACTTC. This sequence encodes CASSLGGQGVGYEQYF. Looking up the rest from reference TRBV13 and TRBJ2-7 gives the full variable domain: AAGVIQSPRHLIKEKRETATLKCYPIPRHDTVYWYQQGPGQDPQFLISFYEKMQSDKGSIPDRFSAQQFSDYHSELNMSSLELGDSALYFCASSLGGQGVGYEQYFGPGTRLTVT.

CDR3 nucleotides: TGTGCCAGCAGTCCAGGGTTAACAAGGAAACTCTACGAGCAGTACTTC. Translation: CASSPGLTRKLYEQYF. J is TRBJ2-7 and V is TRBV27, with D maybe TRBD1 (5 bases). The CDR3 is made up of 16 amino acids. V shed 5 bases and J shed 3 bases, with 20 bases lying between them. CDR1 and CDR2 (germline): MNHEY, SMNVEV (reference sequence).

The chain carries TRBV6-7 and TRBJ1-2; 7 nucleotides agree with TRBD1. TRBV6-7 is assigned to the ORF class and has an uncertain function. The CDR3 is 13 amino acids. V trimming: 9 bases; J trimming: 3 bases; junction bases outside the gene matches: 7. CDR3: CARPQGRDYGYTF. The CDR3, as DNA: TGTGCCAGGCCACAGGGGAGAGACTATGGCTACACCTTC.

The J gene is TRBJ1-5, the V gene TRBV5-5; TRBD1 might be the D (6 bases). Deletions cut 4 bases from V and 3 bases from J, with 17 bases between. The CDR3 runs 16 residues. CDR1 SGHKS and CDR2 YYEKEE come from the germline V gene (reference sequence). The chain's CDR3 is CASSPWSGQLNQPQHF. The CDR3 bases are TGTGCCAGCAGCCCTTGGTCCGGACAGCTCAATCAGCCCCAGCATTTT.

The gene calls are TRBV2 and TRBJ1-3; 11 positions agree with TRBD1. V was clipped by 6 bases and J by 4 bases; unmatched bases: 2. The CDR3 has 14 amino acids. Germline V gives CDR1 SNHLY, CDR2 FYNNEI. The CDR3 coding sequence is TGTGCCAGCAGGGACAGGGGGCCCGGAAACACCATATATTTT. Amino acid sequence: CASRDRGPGNTIYF.